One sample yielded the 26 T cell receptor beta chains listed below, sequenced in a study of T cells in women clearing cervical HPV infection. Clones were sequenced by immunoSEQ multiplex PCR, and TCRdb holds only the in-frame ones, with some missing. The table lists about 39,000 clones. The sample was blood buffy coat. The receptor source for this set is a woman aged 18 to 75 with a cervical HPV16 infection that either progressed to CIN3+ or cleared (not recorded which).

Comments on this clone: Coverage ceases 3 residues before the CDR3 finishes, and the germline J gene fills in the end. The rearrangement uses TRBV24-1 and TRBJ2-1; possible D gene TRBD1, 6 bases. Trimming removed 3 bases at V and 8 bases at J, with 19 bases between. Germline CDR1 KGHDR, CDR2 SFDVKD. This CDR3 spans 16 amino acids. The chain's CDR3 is CATSDPFKGKGDEQFF. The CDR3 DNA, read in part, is TGTGCCACCAGTGATCCCTTCAAGGGGAAGGGGGATGAG.

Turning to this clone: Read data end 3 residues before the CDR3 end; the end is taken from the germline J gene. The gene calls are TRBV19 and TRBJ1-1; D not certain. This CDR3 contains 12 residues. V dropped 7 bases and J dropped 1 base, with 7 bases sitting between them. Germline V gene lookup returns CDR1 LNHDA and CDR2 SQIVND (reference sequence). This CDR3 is CASIWANTEAFF. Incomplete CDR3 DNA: TGTGCCAGTATTTGGGCGAACACTGAA. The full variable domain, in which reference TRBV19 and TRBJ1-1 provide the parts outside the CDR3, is DGGITQSPKYLFRKEGQNVTLSCEQNLNHDAMYWYRQDPGQGLRLIYYSQIVNDFQKGDIAEGYSVSREKKESFPLTVTSAQKNPTAFYLCASIWANTEAFFGQGTRLTVV.

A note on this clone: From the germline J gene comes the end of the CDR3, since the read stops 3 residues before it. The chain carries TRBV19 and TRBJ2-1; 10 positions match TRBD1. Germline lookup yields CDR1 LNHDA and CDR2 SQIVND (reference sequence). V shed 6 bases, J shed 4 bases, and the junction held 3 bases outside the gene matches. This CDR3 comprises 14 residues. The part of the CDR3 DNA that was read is TGTGCCAGTAGAGCGGGACAGGGGTACAATGAG. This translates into CASRAGQGYNE. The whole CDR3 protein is CASRAGQGYNEQFF.

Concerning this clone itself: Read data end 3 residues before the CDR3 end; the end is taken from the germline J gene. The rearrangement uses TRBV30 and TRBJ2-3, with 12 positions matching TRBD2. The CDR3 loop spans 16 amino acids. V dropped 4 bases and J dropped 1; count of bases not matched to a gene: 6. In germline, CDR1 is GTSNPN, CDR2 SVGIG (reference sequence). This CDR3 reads CAWTRGLAGGTDTQYF. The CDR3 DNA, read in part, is TGTGCCTGGACCCGGGGACTAGCGGGTGGCACAGATACG.

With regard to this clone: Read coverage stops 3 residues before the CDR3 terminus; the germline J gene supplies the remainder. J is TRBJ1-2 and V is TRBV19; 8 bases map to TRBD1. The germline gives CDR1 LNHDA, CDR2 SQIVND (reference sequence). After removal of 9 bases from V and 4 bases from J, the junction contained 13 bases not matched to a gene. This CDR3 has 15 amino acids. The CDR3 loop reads CASKKNRGEVYGYTF. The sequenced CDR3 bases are TGTGCCAGCAAAAAAAACAGGGGGGAGGTCTATGGC.

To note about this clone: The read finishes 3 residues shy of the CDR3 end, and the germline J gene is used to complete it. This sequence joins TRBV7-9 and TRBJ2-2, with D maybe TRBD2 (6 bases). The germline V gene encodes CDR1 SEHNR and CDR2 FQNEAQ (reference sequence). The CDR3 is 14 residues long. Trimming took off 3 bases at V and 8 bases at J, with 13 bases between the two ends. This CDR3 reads CASSLGLHRGELFF. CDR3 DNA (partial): TGTGCCAGCAGCTTGGGACTCCATAGAGGGGAG.

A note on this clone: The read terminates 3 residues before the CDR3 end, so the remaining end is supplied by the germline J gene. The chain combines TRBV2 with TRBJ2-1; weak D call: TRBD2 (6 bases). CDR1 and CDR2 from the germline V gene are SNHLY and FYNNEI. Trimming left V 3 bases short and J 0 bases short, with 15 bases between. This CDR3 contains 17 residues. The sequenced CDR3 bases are TGTGCCAGCAGTGAGGGGCGGGGTGGTCCCTCCTACAATGAG. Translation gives CASSEGRGGPSYNE. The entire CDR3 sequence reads CASSEGRGGPSYNEQFF.

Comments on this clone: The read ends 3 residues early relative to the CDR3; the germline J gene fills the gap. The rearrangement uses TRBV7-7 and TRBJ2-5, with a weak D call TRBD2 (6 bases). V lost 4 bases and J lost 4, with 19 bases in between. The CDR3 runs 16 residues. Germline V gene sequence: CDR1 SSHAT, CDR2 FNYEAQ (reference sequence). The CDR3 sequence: CASSSLGGIEGETQYF. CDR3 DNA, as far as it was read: TGTGCCAGCAGCTCCCTCGGCGGGATAGAGGGAGAGACC.

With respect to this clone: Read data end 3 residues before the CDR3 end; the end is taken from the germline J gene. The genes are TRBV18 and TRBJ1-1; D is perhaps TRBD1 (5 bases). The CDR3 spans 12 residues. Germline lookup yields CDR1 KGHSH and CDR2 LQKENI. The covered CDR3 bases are TGTGCCAGCTCACCCAGGGAAGAGACA. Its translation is CASSPREET. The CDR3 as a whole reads CASSPREETAFF.

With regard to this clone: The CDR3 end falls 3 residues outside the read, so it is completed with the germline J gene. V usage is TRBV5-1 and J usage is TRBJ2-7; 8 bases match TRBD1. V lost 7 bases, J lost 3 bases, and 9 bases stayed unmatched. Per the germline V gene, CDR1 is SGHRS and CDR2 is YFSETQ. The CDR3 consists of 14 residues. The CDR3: CASSEGQDLYEQYF. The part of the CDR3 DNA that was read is TGCGCCAGCTCCGAGGGACAGGACCTCTACGAG.

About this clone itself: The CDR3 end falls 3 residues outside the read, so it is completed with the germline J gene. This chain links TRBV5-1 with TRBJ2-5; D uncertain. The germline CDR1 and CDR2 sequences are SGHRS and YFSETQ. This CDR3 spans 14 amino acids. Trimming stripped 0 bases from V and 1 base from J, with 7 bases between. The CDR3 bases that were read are TGCGCCAGCAGCTTGGTAGCCTCCCAAGAGACC. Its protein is CASSLVASQET. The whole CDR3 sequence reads CASSLVASQETQYF.

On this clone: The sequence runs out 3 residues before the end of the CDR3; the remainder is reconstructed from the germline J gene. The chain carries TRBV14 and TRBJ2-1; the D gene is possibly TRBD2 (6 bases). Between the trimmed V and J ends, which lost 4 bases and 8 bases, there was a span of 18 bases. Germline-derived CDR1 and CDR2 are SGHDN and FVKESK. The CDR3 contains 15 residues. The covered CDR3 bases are TGTGCCAGCAGCCTCCCTAGCGTCGGGGTATATGAG. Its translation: CASSLPSVGVYE. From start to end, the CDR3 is CASSLPSVGVYEQFF. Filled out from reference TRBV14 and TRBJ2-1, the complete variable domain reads EAGVTQFPSHSVIEKGQTVTLRCDPISGHDNLYWYRRVMGKEIKFLLHFVKESKQDESGMPNNRFLAERTGGTYSTLKVQPAELEDSGVYFCASSLPSVGVYEQFFGPGTRLTVL.

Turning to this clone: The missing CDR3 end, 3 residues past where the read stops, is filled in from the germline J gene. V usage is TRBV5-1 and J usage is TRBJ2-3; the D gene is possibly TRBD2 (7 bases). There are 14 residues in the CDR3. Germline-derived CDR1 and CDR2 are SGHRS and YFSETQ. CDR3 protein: CASSPGTGGQPQYF. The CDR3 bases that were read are TGCGCCAGCAGCCCCGGGACCGGGGGGCAGCCG.

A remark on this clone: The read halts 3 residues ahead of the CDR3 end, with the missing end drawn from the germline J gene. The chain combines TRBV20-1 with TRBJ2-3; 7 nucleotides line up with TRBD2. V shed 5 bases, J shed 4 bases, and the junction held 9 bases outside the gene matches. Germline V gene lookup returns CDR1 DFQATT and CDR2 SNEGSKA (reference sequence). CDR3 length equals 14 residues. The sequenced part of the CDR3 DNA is TGCAGTGCTCCGAAGCGGGATGGCGCAGATACG. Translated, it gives CSAPKRDGADT. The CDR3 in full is CSAPKRDGADTQYF.

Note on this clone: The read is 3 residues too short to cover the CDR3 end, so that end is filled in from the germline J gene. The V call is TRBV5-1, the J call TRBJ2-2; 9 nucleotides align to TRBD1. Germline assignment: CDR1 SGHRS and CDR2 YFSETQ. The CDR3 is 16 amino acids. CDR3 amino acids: CASRKTPGQGNSPLFF. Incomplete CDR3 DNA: TGCGCCAGCAGAAAGACCCCGGGACAGGGAAATTCACCG.

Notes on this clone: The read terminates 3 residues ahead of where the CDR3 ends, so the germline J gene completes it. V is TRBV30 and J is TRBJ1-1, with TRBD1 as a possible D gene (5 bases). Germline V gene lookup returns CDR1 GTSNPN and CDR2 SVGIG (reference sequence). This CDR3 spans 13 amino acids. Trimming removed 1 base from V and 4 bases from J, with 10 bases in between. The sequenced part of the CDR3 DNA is TGTGCCTGGAGTGCGGGCAGGGCCACTGAA. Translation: CAWSAGRATE. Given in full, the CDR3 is CAWSAGRATEAFF.

The CDR3 reads CSASHFGRLAGHQETQYF. The DNA read from the CDR3 is TGCAGTGCTAGCCACTTCGGACGACTAGCGGGACACCAAGAGACG. The chain has TRBV20-1 and TRBJ2-3, with TRBD2 matching over 11 bases. The read is 3 residues too short to cover the CDR3 end, so that end is filled in from the germline J gene. The CDR3 extends over 18 amino acids. Germline CDR1 is DFQATT and CDR2 is SNEGSKA (reference sequence).

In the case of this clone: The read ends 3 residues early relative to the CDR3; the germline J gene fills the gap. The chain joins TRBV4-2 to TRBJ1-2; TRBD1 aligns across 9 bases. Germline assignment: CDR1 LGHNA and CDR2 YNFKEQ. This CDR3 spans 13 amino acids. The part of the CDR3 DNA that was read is TGTGCCAGCAGCCAAGAGACAGGGGGAGGC. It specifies CASSQETGGG. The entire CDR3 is CASSQETGGGYTF.

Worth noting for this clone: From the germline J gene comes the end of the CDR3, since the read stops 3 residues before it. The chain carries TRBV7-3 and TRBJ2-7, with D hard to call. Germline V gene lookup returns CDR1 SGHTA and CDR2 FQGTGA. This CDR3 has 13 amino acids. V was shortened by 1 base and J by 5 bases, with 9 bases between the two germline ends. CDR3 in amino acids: CASSLSAIHEQYF. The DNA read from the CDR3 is TGTGCCAGCAGCTTAAGCGCGATCCACGAG. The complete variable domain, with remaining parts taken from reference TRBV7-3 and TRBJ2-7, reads GAGVSQTPSNKVTEKGKYVELRCDPISGHTALYWYRQSLGQGPEFLIYFQGTGAADDSGLPNDRFFAVRPEGSVSTLKIQRTERGDSAVYLCASSLSAIHEQYFGPGTRLTVT.

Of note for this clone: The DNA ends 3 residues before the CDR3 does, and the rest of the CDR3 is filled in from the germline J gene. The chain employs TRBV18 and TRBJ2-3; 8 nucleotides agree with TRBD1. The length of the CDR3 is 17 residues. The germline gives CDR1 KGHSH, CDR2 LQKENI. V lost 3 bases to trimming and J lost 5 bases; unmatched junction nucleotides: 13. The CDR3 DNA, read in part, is TGTGCCAGCTCACCGCCGGGACAGGTACTCTTTATAGATACG. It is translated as CASSPPGQVLFIDT. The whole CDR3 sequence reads CASSPPGQVLFIDTQYF. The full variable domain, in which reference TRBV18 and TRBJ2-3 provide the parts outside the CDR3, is NAGVMQNPRHLVRRRGQEARLRCSPMKGHSHVYWYRQLPEEGLKFMVYLQKENIIDESGMPKERFSAEFPKEGPSILRIQQVVRGDSAAYFCASSPPGQVLFIDTQYFGPGTRLTVL.

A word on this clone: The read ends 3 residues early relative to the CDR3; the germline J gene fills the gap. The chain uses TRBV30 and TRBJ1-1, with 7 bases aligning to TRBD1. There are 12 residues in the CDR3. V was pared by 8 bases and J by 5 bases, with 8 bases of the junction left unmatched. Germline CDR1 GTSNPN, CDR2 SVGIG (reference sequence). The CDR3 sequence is CAGQAQVTEAFF. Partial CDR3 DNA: TGTGCCGGACAGGCCCAGGTTACTGAA.

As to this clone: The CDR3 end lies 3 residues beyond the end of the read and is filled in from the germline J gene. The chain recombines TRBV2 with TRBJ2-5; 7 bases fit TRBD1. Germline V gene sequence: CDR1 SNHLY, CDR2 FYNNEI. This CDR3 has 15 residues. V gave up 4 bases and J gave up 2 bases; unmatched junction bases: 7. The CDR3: CASSGSAGGQETQYF. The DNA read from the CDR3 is TGTGCCAGCAGTGGGTCGGCAGGGGGACAAGAGACC.

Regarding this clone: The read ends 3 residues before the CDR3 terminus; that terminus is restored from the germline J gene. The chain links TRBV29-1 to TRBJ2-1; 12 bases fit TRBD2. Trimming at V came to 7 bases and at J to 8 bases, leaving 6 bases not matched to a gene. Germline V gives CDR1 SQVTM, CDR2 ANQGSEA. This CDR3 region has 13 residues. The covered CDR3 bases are TGCAGCGGCGAGACTAGCGGGAGCCATGAG. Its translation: CSGETSGSHE. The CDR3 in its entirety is CSGETSGSHEQFF.

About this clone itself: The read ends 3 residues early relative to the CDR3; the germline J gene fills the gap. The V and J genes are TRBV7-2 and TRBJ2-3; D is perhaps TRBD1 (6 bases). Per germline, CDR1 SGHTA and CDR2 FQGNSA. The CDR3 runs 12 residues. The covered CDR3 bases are TGTGCCAGCAGCTTGACCGGGACAACG. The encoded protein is CASSLTGTT. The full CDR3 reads CASSLTGTTQYF.

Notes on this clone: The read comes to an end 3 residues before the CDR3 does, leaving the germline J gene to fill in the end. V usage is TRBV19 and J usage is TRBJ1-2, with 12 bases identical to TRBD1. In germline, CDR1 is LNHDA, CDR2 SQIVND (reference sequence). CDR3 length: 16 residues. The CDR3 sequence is CASRRGTGGRRGDYTF. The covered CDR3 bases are TGTGCCAGTAGAAGGGGGACAGGGGGCCGTAGAGGTGAC.

The covered CDR3 bases are TGCGCCAGCAGCTTGACAGGGGGCGCGACTGAA. This translates into CASSLTGGATE. Given in full, the CDR3 is CASSLTGGATEAFF. This rearrangement joins TRBV5-1 to TRBJ1-1; 9 bases agree with TRBD1. The CDR3 goes on 3 residues after the read ends, and that part is filled in from the germline J gene. V gave up 1 base and J gave up 5 bases; unmatched junction bases: 3. Germline V gene sequence: CDR1 SGHRS, CDR2 YFSETQ. CDR3 length equals 14 residues.